This T cell receptor (beta chain) was retrieved from a study of tumor-infiltrating lymphocytes in primary liver carcinoma. On this clonotype: At one of its ends the junction is not consistent with the germline gene, which may arise from a read error.

TCR beta cDNA was made from 450 to 550 ng total RNA with a constant-region primer. Employing slightly modified ARM-PCR, three nested multiplex PCR rounds were run, and these gave rise to the TCR beta libraries. A C-beta reverse primer and TRBV1-TRBV30 forward primers served in each of the first two PCR rounds, at 10 cycles apiece. TCRdb used MiXCR to reprocess the multiplex PCR reads, holding one entry per CDR3 protein. The table has 90,000 to 110,000 distinct CDR3 sequences, about four fifths seen once; the top ten hold approximately 18%. The source material, 20-30 mg of unsorted bulk tissue, was used to co-extract RNA and DNA. Looked up from germline, CDR1 is SGHVS and CDR2 is FQNEAQ. The CDR3 is 13 residues long.

This TCR came from a man between 40 and 49 years old with primary liver carcinoma and hepatitis B virus infection. The V gene is TRBV7-8, the J gene TRBJ2-4; D may correspond to TRBD1 or TRBD2 (5 bases each). The specimen was liver tumor tissue from sampling region 3. Subset denoted: tumor region T3, left-lateral pole. The CDR3 sequence: CASSLVGENIQYF. For the CDR3, the DNA is TGTGCTAGCAGCTTAGTGGGGGAGAACATTCAGTACTTC.